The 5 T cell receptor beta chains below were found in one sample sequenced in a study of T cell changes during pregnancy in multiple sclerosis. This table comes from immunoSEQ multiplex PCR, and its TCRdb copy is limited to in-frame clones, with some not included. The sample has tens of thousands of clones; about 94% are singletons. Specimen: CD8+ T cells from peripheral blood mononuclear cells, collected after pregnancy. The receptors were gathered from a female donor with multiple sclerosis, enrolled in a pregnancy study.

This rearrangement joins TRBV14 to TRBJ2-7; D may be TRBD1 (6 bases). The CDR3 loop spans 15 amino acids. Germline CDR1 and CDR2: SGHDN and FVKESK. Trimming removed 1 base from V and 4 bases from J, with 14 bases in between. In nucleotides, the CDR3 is TGTGCCAGCAGCCAAGGTGAGACAGGTGTATACGAGCAGTACTTC. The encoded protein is CASSQGETGVYEQYF.

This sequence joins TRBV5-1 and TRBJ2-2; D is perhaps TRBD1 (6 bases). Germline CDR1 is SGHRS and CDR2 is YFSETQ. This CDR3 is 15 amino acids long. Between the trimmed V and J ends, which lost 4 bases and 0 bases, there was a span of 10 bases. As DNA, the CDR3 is TGCGCCAGCAGCCCCGGGACAACGAACACCGGGGAGCTGTTTTTT. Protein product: CASSPGTTNTGELFF.

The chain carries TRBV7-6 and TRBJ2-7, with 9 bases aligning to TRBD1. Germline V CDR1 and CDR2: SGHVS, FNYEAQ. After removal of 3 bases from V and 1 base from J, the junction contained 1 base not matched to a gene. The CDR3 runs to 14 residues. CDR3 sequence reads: CASSFGTGSYEQYF. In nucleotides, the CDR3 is TGTGCCAGCAGCTTCGGGACAGGGTCCTACGAGCAGTACTTC.

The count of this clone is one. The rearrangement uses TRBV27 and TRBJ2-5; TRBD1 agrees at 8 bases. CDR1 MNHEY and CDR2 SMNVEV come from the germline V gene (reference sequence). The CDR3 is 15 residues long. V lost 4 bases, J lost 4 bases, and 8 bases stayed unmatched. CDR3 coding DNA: TGTGCCAGCAGTTCGGGACAGGCGAGCGGAGAGACCCAGTACTTC. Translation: CASSSGQASGETQYF.

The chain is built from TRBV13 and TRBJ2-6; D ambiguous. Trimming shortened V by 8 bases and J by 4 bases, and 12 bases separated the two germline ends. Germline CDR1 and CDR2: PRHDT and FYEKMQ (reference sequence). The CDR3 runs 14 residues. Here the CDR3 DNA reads TGTGCCAGCCTTCTCGGTCCGGGGGCCAACGTCCTGACTTTC. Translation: CASLLGPGANVLTF. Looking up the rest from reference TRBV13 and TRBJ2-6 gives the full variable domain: AAGVIQSPRHLIKEKRETATLKCYPIPRHDTVYWYQQGPGQDPQFLISFYEKMQSDKGSIPDRFSAQQFSDYHSELNMSSLELGDSALYFCASLLGPGANVLTFGAGSRLTVL.